The subject of this entry is one TCR beta chain. Its specificity is not known. Primers: 60 Vbeta forward and 13 Jbeta reverse. Clones were read by immunoSEQ multiplex PCR, and TCRdb kept only the in-frame ones, dropping some. The sample holds about 160,000 clones; roughly 77% are singletons and the top ten take 3.7%. Germline CDR1 SGHRS, CDR2 YFSETQ. The V end was cut by 0 bases, the J end by 7 bases, with 16 bases between. The CDR3 runs 16 residues. This sample was included in a study of cytomegalovirus exposure and HLA in healthy donors. The wider study: Early on, a data release was issued that held 80 million or so unique TCRs from HLA-typed donors.

Findings of the study overall: As was reported, the HLA-A and HLA-B alleles of most subjects were accurately predicted from TCR beta sequences. An assumption of roughly uniform sequencing depth across donors underlay the presence/absence analyses. A later analysis found that most CMV-associated TCR beta chains appeared HLA-restricted.

The sequenced material came from PBMCs. The rearrangement joins TRBV5-1 to TRBJ1-4; a possible D gene is TRBD1 (5 bases). The receptor's source is a man aged 25 to 40 in good health and CMV-seropositive. CDR3 loop: CASSLGGSGAPEKLFF. CDR3 DNA: TGCGCCAGCAGCTTGGGGGGTTCTGGGGCCCCTGAAAAACTGTTTTTT.